The 9 T cell receptor beta chains given below trace back to one sample, sequenced in a study of blood T cell repertoires in COVID-19. Generated by immunoSEQ multiplex PCR, the TCRdb table keeps only in-frame clones and is missing some. The sample yields about 210,000 clones, under 90% seen once. The sample comprised PBMCs or T cells enriched from blood (not recorded which). These TCRs come from a woman between 45 and 60 years old with acute COVID-19.

The CDR3 nucleotides read TGTGCCAGCAGCGTAGGGGCTATAGCGGGAGTCTCCGGGGAGCTGTTTTTT. Protein sequence: CASSVGAIAGVSGELFF. The chain is built from TRBV9 and TRBJ2-2, with 9 bases matching TRBD2. CDR3 length equals 17 residues. The V gene's germline CDR1 is SGDLS and CDR2 YYNGEE. V lost 0 bases and J lost 6; bases outside the gene matches: 9. Full variable domain (rest looked up from reference TRBV9 and TRBJ2-2): DSGVTQTPKHLITATGQRVTLRCSPRSGDLSVYWYQQSLDQGLQFLIQYYNGEERAKGNILERFSAQQFPDLHSELNLSSLELGDSALYFCASSVGAIAGVSGELFFGEGSRLTVL.

The chain combines TRBV28 with TRBJ1-1, with no clear D. Germline V gene lookup returns CDR1 MDHEN and CDR2 SYDVKM. The CDR3 is 13 amino acids. Deletions cut 1 base from V and 4 bases from J, with 7 bases between. The CDR3 sequence is CASSLSRGTEAFF. In DNA form, the CDR3 reads TGTGCCAGCAGTTTATCACGGGGCACTGAAGCTTTCTTT. The entire variable domain, with the rest obtained from reference TRBV28 and TRBJ1-1, is as follows: DVKVTQSSRYLVKRTGEKVFLECVQDMDHENMFWYRQDPGLGLRLIYFSYDVKMKEKGDIPEGYSVSREKKERFSLILESASTNQTSMYLCASSLSRGTEAFFGQGTRLTVV.

The chain uses TRBV5-1 and TRBJ2-3; 9 nucleotides match TRBD1. The J segment lost 4 bases and the V segment lost 0 bases, leaving 6 bases of the junction unmatched. This CDR3 spans 16 amino acids. Germline CDR1 reads SGHRS; CDR2 reads YFSETQ. The CDR3 sequence: CASSLGRQGVADTQYF. CDR3 nucleotides: TGCGCCAGCAGCTTGGGTCGACAGGGGGTGGCAGATACGCAGTATTTT. Full variable domain (outside the CDR3, taken from reference TRBV5-1 and TRBJ2-3): KAGVTQTPRYLIKTRGQQVTLSCSPISGHRSVSWYQQTPGQGLQFLFEYFSETQRNKGNFPGRFSGRQFSNSRSEMNVSTLELGDSALYLCASSLGRQGVADTQYFGPGTRLTVL.

V is TRBV9 and J is TRBJ2-3; 7 nucleotides match TRBD2. Trimming at V came to 0 bases and at J to 0 bases, leaving 7 bases not matched to a gene. The CDR3 is 17 amino acids. CDR1 and CDR2 (germline): SGDLS, YYNGEE. The CDR3, as DNA: TGTGCCAGCAGCGTAGCTGGGGGGGGGTTTAGCACAGATACGCAGTATTTT. Protein: CASSVAGGGFSTDTQYF.

The rearrangement joins TRBV6-1 to TRBJ2-1; TRBD2 matches 7 bases. V was pared by 1 base and J by 3 bases, with 3 bases of the junction left unmatched. From germline, CDR1 is MNHNS and CDR2 SASEGT. The CDR3 has 15 residues. The CDR3 DNA follows: TGTGCCAGCAGTGAAGTGACTAGCTTCTACAATGAGCAGTTCTTC. Its translation: CASSEVTSFYNEQFF.

The chain uses TRBV7-2 and TRBJ2-1; 9 nucleotides match TRBD2. In germline, CDR1 is SGHTA, CDR2 FQGNSA. The CDR3 sequence is 16 residues long. V trimming: 6 bases; J trimming: 2 bases; junction bases outside the gene matches: 8. The CDR3 DNA follows: TGTGCCAGCAGGACGACTAGCGGTAGGACCTACAATGAGCAGTTCTTC. Translation: CASRTTSGRTYNEQFF.

The genes are TRBV27 and TRBJ1-1; weak D call: TRBD1 (5 bases). Germline-derived CDR1 and CDR2 are MNHEY and SMNVEV (reference sequence). Trimming took off 4 bases at V and 4 bases at J, with 10 bases between the two ends. The CDR3 has 13 residues. The CDR3 DNA sequence: TGTGCCAGCAGTTCCCGGGGGGTCACTGAAGCTTTCTTT. Protein product: CASSSRGVTEAFF.

J is TRBJ2-7 and V is TRBV6-5, with 8 bases matching TRBD1. The CDR3 consists of 14 residues. The ends lost 9 bases at V and 4 bases at J; junction bases unmatched: 11. Germline lookup yields CDR1 MNHEY and CDR2 SVGAGI. CDR3 DNA sequence: TGTGCCAGTAGCTTGAGGACAGGGTTATACGAGCAGTACTTC. It specifies CASSLRTGLYEQYF.

The chain carries TRBV28 and TRBJ1-1; perhaps TRBD1 as D (6 bases). The V gene lost 3 bases and the J gene lost 4 bases, with 15 bases spanning the gap. The CDR3 has 15 amino acids. Germline V gene sequence: CDR1 MDHEN, CDR2 SYDVKM. CDR3 in amino acids: CASSFQQGYGTEAFF. The CDR3 DNA follows: TGTGCCAGCAGTTTCCAACAGGGTTATGGCACTGAAGCTTTCTTT.